The 31 T cell receptor beta chains given below trace back to one sample, sequenced in a study of T cells in tuberculosis. Sequenced by immunoSEQ multiplex PCR; TCRdb stores in-frame clones only, minus some. The table records over 25,000 clones, about 92% of them present only once. Noted time point: new active TB diagnosis, blood taken before or within 7 days of starting treatment. The source material was PBMCs, sampled at tuberculosis diagnosis. Receptor source: an adult with tuberculosis.

The chain carries TRBV9 and TRBJ2-1; 7 positions agree with TRBD2. Germline values: CDR1 SGDLS, CDR2 YYNGEE. The length of the CDR3 is 12 residues. The V gene end was trimmed by 9 bases and the J gene end by 6 bases; junction bases not matched to a gene: 6. CDR3 in DNA: TGTGCCACGGGGACGGGGGGCAATGAGCAGTTCTTC. This sequence encodes CATGTGGNEQFF. The variable domain in full, completed from reference TRBV9 and TRBJ2-1, reads DSGVTQTPKHLITATGQRVTLRCSPRSGDLSVYWYQQSLDQGLQFLIQYYNGEERAKGNILERFSAQQFPDLHSELNLSSLELGDSALYFCATGTGGNEQFFGPGTRLTVL.

This clone was observed a handful of times. Other DNA sequences from this sample encode an identical CDR3 as well. The chain has TRBV6-5 and TRBJ1-2, with 10 bases fitting TRBD1. V dropped 0 bases and J dropped 5; count of bases not matched to a gene: 6. The germline V gene encodes CDR1 MNHEY and CDR2 SVGAGI. This CDR3 is built from 16 residues. CDR3 protein: CASSYSRTGGGYGYTF. CDR3 nucleotide sequence: TGTGCCAGCAGTTACTCGCGGACAGGGGGGGGTTATGGCTACACCTTC.

The rearrangement joins TRBV7-2 to TRBJ2-7; TRBD2 agrees at 11 bases. V was pared by 5 bases and J by 5 bases, with 8 bases of the junction left unmatched. The CDR3 runs to 15 residues. The germline V gene encodes CDR1 SGHTA and CDR2 FQGNSA. The CDR3: CASSPVAGGPHEQYF. In DNA form, the CDR3 reads TGTGCCAGCAGCCCCGTAGCGGGGGGGCCCCACGAGCAGTACTTC. The variable domain in full, completed from reference TRBV7-2 and TRBJ2-7, reads GAGVSQSPSNKVTEKGKDVELRCDPISGHTALYWYRQSLGQGLEFLIYFQGNSAPDKSGLPSDRFSAERTGGSVSTLTIQRTQQEDSAVYLCASSPVAGGPHEQYFGPGTRLTVT.

This chain connects TRBV10-1 to TRBJ2-1; 11 nucleotides align to TRBD1. The CDR3 length is 15 residues. The germline gives CDR1 WNHNN, CDR2 SYGVQD (reference sequence). Trimming at V came to 3 bases and at J to 9 bases, leaving 7 bases not matched to a gene. This CDR3 is CASSEGTGGLFEQFF. CDR3 in DNA: TGCGCCAGCAGTGAAGGGACAGGGGGTTTATTTGAGCAGTTCTTC.

The chain has TRBV5-5 and TRBJ2-2, with a weak D call TRBD2 (5 bases). This CDR3 spans 15 amino acids. Trimming removed 3 bases from V and 4 bases from J, with 13 bases in between. Germline assignment: CDR1 SGHKS and CDR2 YYEKEE (reference sequence). This CDR3 reads CASSSGNWGTGELFF. The CDR3 DNA is TGTGCCAGCAGCTCGGGAAACTGGGGCACCGGGGAGCTGTTTTTT.

The chain carries TRBV9 and TRBJ1-2; D not resolved. There are 15 residues in the CDR3. Trimming shortened V by 4 bases and J by 8 bases, and 21 bases separated the two germline ends. Germline V CDR1 and CDR2: SGDLS, YYNGEE. CDR3 in DNA: TGTGCCAGCAGCCCAGCAGAGGGAAGCTATAGGGGCTACACCTTC. The encoded protein is CASSPAEGSYRGYTF.

This chain connects TRBV2 to TRBJ1-4, with D possibly matching TRBD1 (5 bases). Deletions cut 6 bases from V and 8 bases from J, with 10 bases between. This CDR3 is 12 amino acids long. The germline V gene encodes CDR1 SNHLY and CDR2 FYNNEI. In DNA form, the CDR3 reads TGTGCCAGCAGGGAGGGGAGAGAAAAACTGTTTTTT. It specifies CASREGREKLFF.

The V and J genes are TRBV2 and TRBJ1-2; 11 nucleotides agree with TRBD1. Germline V gene data show CDR1 as SNHLY and CDR2 as FYNNEI. The V and J ends lost 6 bases and 8 bases, in that order; junction bases with no gene match: 8. This CDR3 region has 14 residues. This CDR3 reads CASRAGTGGSGYTF. The CDR3 coding sequence is TGTGCCAGCAGAGCTGGGACAGGGGGGAGCGGCTACACCTTC.

CDR3 residues: CASSPRAGPNTGELFF. The CDR3 nucleotides are TGTGCCAGCAGCCCTCGAGCGGGTCCGAACACCGGGGAGCTGTTTTTT. The chain carries TRBV9 and TRBJ2-2; maybe TRBD2 (6 bases). Germline V CDR1 and CDR2: SGDLS, YYNGEE. Trimming took off 4 bases at V and 0 bases at J, with 13 bases between the two ends. CDR3 length equals 16 residues.

This clone was counted a single time. The chain uses TRBV12-5 and TRBJ2-5; TRBD2 is a possible D gene (5 bases). V lost 3 bases and J 4 bases, leaving 18 bases between the germline ends. The CDR3 runs 16 residues. CDR1 and CDR2 from the germline V gene are LGHNT and FRNRAP. CDR3 protein: CASGFGVWGGGETQYF. The DNA for the CDR3 is TGTGCTAGTGGTTTTGGAGTGTGGGGTGGAGGAGAGACCCAGTACTTC.

The chain uses TRBV20-1 and TRBJ1-2; perhaps TRBD1 as D (5 bases). The CDR3 is made up of 11 amino acids. V gave up 1 base and J gave up 6 bases, with 6 bases separating them. Germline assignment: CDR1 DFQATT and CDR2 SNEGSKA (reference sequence). CDR3 protein: CSARVRDGYTF. In DNA, the CDR3 is TGCAGTGCTAGAGTCAGGGATGGCTACACCTTC.

This rearrangement joins TRBV28 to TRBJ2-7; TRBD2 matches 10 bases. Germline lookup yields CDR1 MDHEN and CDR2 SYDVKM. The CDR3 runs to 15 residues. Trimming took 5 bases from V and 6 from J; bases not matched to a gene: 10. CDR3 amino acids: CASSLLSSGSSEQYF. CDR3 nucleotide sequence: TGTGCCAGCAGTCTCCTTTCTAGCGGGAGTTCCGAGCAGTACTTC.

This clone came up once. The rearrangement joins TRBV28 to TRBJ2-1, with D unresolved. The V and J ends lost 5 bases and 6 bases respectively, with 8 bases between them. The CDR3 totals 12 residues. Germline values: CDR1 MDHEN, CDR2 SYDVKM. CDR3 sequence (DNA): TGTGCCAGCAGTACAGATAGCAATGAGCAGTTCTTC. Residues: CASSTDSNEQFF. The entire variable domain, with the rest obtained from reference TRBV28 and TRBJ2-1, is as follows: DVKVTQSSRYLVKRTGEKVFLECVQDMDHENMFWYRQDPGLGLRLIYFSYDVKMKEKGDIPEGYSVSREKKERFSLILESASTNQTSMYLCASSTDSNEQFFGPGTRLTVL.

The chain links TRBV13 to TRBJ2-2, with 7 bases matching TRBD1. Per germline, CDR1 PRHDT and CDR2 FYEKMQ (reference sequence). With 7 bases clipped from V and 4 bases from J, the junction kept 9 bases outside the gene matches. CDR3 size: 15 residues. DNA for the CDR3: TGTGCCAGCATCGTCCGGGACAGTATCACCGGGGAGCTGTTTTTT. This encodes CASIVRDSITGELFF.

The genes are TRBV6-1 and TRBJ2-1; the D gene is possibly TRBD1 (7 bases). Germline CDR1 MNHNS, CDR2 SASEGT. Trimming shortened V by 6 bases and J by 3 bases, and 15 bases separated the two germline ends. The CDR3 totals 15 residues. Here the CDR3 reads CASRNRGGSYNEQFF. CDR3 sequence (DNA): TGTGCCAGCAGAAACAGGGGAGGTAGCTACAATGAGCAGTTCTTC.

This clone was observed a handful of times. The V call is TRBV5-1, the J call TRBJ2-2, with unresolved D. The germline V gene encodes CDR1 SGHRS and CDR2 YFSETQ. V was clipped by 7 bases and J by 1 base, with 2 bases between them. The CDR3 is made up of 11 amino acids. CDR3 amino acids: CASQNTGELFF. The CDR3 nucleotides are TGCGCCAGCCAGAACACCGGGGAGCTGTTTTTT.

The chain combines TRBV9 with TRBJ2-1, with 7 bases aligning to TRBD2. Germline V gives CDR1 SGDLS, CDR2 YYNGEE. With V trimmed by 3 bases and J by 8 bases, 14 bases remained unmatched. The CDR3 runs 16 residues. DNA for the CDR3: TGTGCCAGCAGCGCGAGCGGGACCCCTAGGAGTTATGAGCAGTTCTTC. This translates into CASSASGTPRSYEQFF.

The chain joins TRBV23-1 to TRBJ2-7; possible D gene TRBD1, 6 bases. TRBV23-1 qualifies as an ORF whose function is uncertain. This CDR3 spans 16 amino acids. Deletions cut 7 bases from V and 1 base from J, with 20 bases between. In DNA, the CDR3 is TGCGCCAGCAAACCCGCTAGGGGACAAAAATCCTACGAGCAGTACTTC. Translating gives CASKPARGQKSYEQYF.

The rearrangement links TRBV7-9 to TRBJ2-7, with D unclear. V was cut by 2 bases and J by 3 bases, with 14 bases left in between. Germline values: CDR1 SEHNR, CDR2 FQNEAQ (reference sequence). The CDR3 sequence is 15 residues long. The CDR3 reads CASSLSMSARYEQYF. Here the CDR3 DNA reads TGTGCCAGCAGCTTATCAATGAGTGCCCGCTACGAGCAGTACTTC.

The chain has TRBV14 and TRBJ2-7; tentative D call: TRBD1 (5 bases). The V and J ends lost 0 bases and 4 bases respectively, with 13 bases between them. Germline V CDR1 and CDR2: SGHDN, FVKESK. CDR3 size: 15 residues. The CDR3 nucleotides read TGTGCCAGCAGCCAAGATCGGACAAATAAGTACGAGCAGTACTTC. Amino acids: CASSQDRTNKYEQYF.

V usage is TRBV10-3 and J usage is TRBJ2-7, with a weak D call TRBD1 (6 bases). This CDR3 has 14 residues. V was shortened by 3 bases and J by 5 bases, with 14 bases between the two germline ends. Germline loops: CDR1 ENHRY, CDR2 SYGVKD. CDR3 coding DNA: TGTGCCATCAGTGAACGGCAACAGGGCAACGAGCAGTACTTC. As protein: CAISERQQGNEQYF.

The chain recombines TRBV11-2 with TRBJ2-3, with D tentatively TRBD2 (5 bases). The CDR3 totals 13 residues. Germline CDR1 SGHAT, CDR2 FQNNGV. Trimming shortened V by 3 bases and J by 1 base, and 5 bases separated the two germline ends. In nucleotides, the CDR3 is TGTGCCAGCAGCTTTAGCGGCACAGATACGCAGTATTTT. Protein sequence: CASSFSGTDTQYF.

V gene TRBV5-1 combines with J gene TRBJ2-1; 10 nucleotides match TRBD2. CDR1 and CDR2 (germline): SGHRS, YFSETQ. The CDR3 spans 17 residues. Germline trimming cut 0 bases from V and 0 bases from J; bases unmatched to any gene: 3. The CDR3, as DNA: TGCGCCAGCAGCTTGGTTACTAGCGGGAACTCCTACAATGAGCAGTTCTTC. Protein sequence: CASSLVTSGNSYNEQFF.

The chain carries TRBV19 and TRBJ2-7, with 9 positions matching TRBD2. Trimming removed 0 bases from V and 2 bases from J; junction bases left unmatched: 8. Germline V gene lookup returns CDR1 LNHDA and CDR2 SQIVND (reference sequence). CDR3 length equals 17 residues. DNA for the CDR3: TGTGCCAGTAGTATAGATCGAGAGCGGGAGGTCACCTACGAGCAGTACTTC. Protein: CASSIDREREVTYEQYF. Looking up the rest from reference TRBV19 and TRBJ2-7 gives the full variable domain: DGGITQSPKYLFRKEGQNVTLSCEQNLNHDAMYWYRQDPGQGLRLIYYSQIVNDFQKGDIAEGYSVSREKKESFPLTVTSAQKNPTAFYLCASSIDREREVTYEQYFGPGTRLTVT.

The V call is TRBV5-4, the J call TRBJ2-1; 11 nucleotides agree with TRBD2. This CDR3 comprises 18 residues. V gave up 4 bases and J gave up 3 bases; unmatched junction bases: 12. Germline CDR1 is SGHNT and CDR2 is YYREEE (reference sequence). The DNA for the CDR3 is TGTGCCAGCAGCACCCCGACTAGCGGGAAAGGGAGCTACAATGAGCAGTTCTTC. Encoded protein: CASSTPTSGKGSYNEQFF.

The CDR3 is CALSLGTSGYEQYF. The CDR3 nucleotides read TGTGCCTTATCACTCGGGACTAGCGGGTACGAGCAGTACTTC. The chain employs TRBV30 and TRBJ2-7; 12 positions agree with TRBD2. The CDR3 has 14 amino acids. The ends lost 7 bases at V and 4 bases at J; junction bases unmatched: 8. Per germline, CDR1 GTSNPN and CDR2 SVGIG (reference sequence).

This chain links TRBV7-3 with TRBJ2-7, with a tentative D call TRBD1 (5 bases). The germline V gene encodes CDR1 SGHTA and CDR2 FQGTGA. Between the trimmed V and J ends, which lost 5 bases and 3 bases, there was a span of 11 bases. CDR3 size: 13 residues. The CDR3 is CASSPAQGYEQYF. The CDR3 DNA follows: TGTGCCAGCAGCCCTGCTCAGGGCTACGAGCAGTACTTC. The whole variable domain, filled in from reference TRBV7-3 and TRBJ2-7, reads GAGVSQTPSNKVTEKGKYVELRCDPISGHTALYWYRQSLGQGPEFLIYFQGTGAADDSGLPNDRFFAVRPEGSVSTLKIQRTERGDSAVYLCASSPAQGYEQYFGPGTRLTVT.

The chain has TRBV7-2 and TRBJ2-7; TRBD2 agrees at 9 bases. Germline values: CDR1 SGHTA, CDR2 FQGNSA. This CDR3 contains 14 residues. V shed 6 bases and J 3 bases; nucleotides not matched to a gene: 6. The CDR3 is CASSAAGGGYEQYF. Here the CDR3 DNA reads TGTGCCAGCAGTGCAGCGGGGGGCGGCTACGAGCAGTACTTC.

This rearrangement joins TRBV5-5 to TRBJ1-4; 10 positions match TRBD1. With V trimmed by 4 bases and J by 8 bases, 8 bases remained unmatched. The V gene's germline CDR1 is SGHKS and CDR2 YYEKEE (reference sequence). This CDR3 has 15 residues. CDR3 sequence: CASSPPGQGLEKLFF. The CDR3 DNA reads TGTGCCAGCAGCCCACCGGGACAGGGGCTAGAAAAACTGTTTTTT.

This sequence joins TRBV27 and TRBJ2-1; 11 nucleotides align to TRBD2. The CDR3 is 15 residues long. Germline CDR1 is MNHEY and CDR2 is SMNVEV (reference sequence). The V and J ends lost 5 bases and 4 bases, in that order; junction bases with no gene match: 4. The CDR3 sequence: CASSPGLAGYNEQFF. CDR3 sequence (DNA): TGTGCCAGCAGTCCTGGACTAGCGGGTTACAATGAGCAGTTCTTC.

This clone appeared once. This chain connects TRBV28 to TRBJ2-5; 7 bases align to TRBD2. Trimming removed 4 bases from V and 5 bases from J; junction bases left unmatched: 13. The CDR3 consists of 16 residues. Looked up from germline, CDR1 is MDHEN and CDR2 is SYDVKM. The CDR3 nucleotides are TGTGCCAGCAGTTCCTCTAGCGGAACCTTCCGTGAGACCCAGTACTTC. Translating gives CASSSSSGTFRETQYF.